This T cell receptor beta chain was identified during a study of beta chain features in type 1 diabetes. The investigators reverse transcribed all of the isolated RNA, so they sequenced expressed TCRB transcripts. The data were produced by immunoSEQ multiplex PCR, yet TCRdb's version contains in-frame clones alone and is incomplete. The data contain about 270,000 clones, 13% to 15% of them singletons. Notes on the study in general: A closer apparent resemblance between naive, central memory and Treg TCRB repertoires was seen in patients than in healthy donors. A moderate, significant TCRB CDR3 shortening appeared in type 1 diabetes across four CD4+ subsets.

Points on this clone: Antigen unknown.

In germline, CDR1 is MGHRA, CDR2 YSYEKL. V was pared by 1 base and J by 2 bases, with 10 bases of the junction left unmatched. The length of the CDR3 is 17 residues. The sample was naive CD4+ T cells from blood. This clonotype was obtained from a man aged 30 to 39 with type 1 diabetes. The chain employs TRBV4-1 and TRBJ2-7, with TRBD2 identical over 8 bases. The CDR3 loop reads CASSQVPRSGSPYEQYF. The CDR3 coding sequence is TGCGCCAGCAGCCAAGTCCCAAGAAGCGGGAGTCCCTACGAGCAGTACTTC.